Listed below are T cell receptor beta chains from one sample, sequenced in a study of T cell responses to AZD1222 COVID-19 vaccine. Some clones are missing from TCRdb's copy, which holds only in-frame ones; the method was immunoSEQ multiplex PCR. The sample consists of about 170,000 clones, approximately 92% of them appearing once. This material consisted of peripheral blood, taken on day 0 of AZD1222 vaccination. The receptors were sampled from an adult in good health. CDR3s include the opening cysteine and the closing phenylalanine or tryptophan. The D gene is left open where the match is weak. Clone size is shown for a subset of rows, as once, few, many or a class of expanded clone.

clone_size d_call j_call v_call cdr3_nt cdr3_aa
NA NA TRBJ2-1 TRBV6-5 TGTGCCAGCAGTTACTCGAGAGGAGTGGGGCAGTTCTTC CASSYSRGVGQFF
NA NA TRBJ1-1 TRBV7-8 TGTGCCAGCAGCCACTACTTGACAGTGAACACTGAAGCTTTCTTT CASSHYLTVNTEAFF
NA TRBD1 TRBJ1-6 TRBV2 TGTGCCAGCAGCGTGGGACAGAGAAATTCACCCCTCCACTTT CASSVGQRNSPLHF
NA TRBD1 TRBJ2-5 TRBV18 TGTGCCAGCTCACCCGACAGGGGGCTGGGCGAGACCCAGTACTTC CASSPDRGLGETQYF
NA TRBD1 TRBJ2-1 TRBV2 TGTGCCAGCCTCAGGGACAGAGAATACAATGAGCAGTTCTTC CASLRDREYNEQFF
NA NA TRBJ1-1 TRBV18 TGTGCCAGCTCACCGAGGAGGGGGACGTGGAACACTGAAGCTTTCTTT CASSPRRGTWNTEAFF
NA NA TRBJ2-5 TRBV18 TGTGCCAGCTCACGTACGATCCAAGAGACCCAGTACTTC CASSRTIQETQYF
NA NA TRBJ1-1 TRBV6-5 TGTGCCAGCAGTTACCGTCGACAGGTCGGGACTGAAGCTTTCTTT CASSYRRQVGTEAFF
NA NA TRBJ1-4 TRBV2 TGTGCCAGCACATACACTAATGAAAAACTGTTTTTT CASTYTNEKLFF
NA NA TRBJ2-2 TRBV7-3 TGTGCCAGCAGCAAAGGCGGGGCCCACACCGGGGAGCTGTTTTTT CASSKGGAHTGELFF
NA NA TRBJ1-6 TRBV19 TGTGCCACCCGCCGACCCGAGTGGGCTAATTCACCCCTCCACTTT CATRRPEWANSPLHF
NA NA TRBJ2-5 TRBV5-1 TGCGCCAGCAGCTTGGCGAGCGGCGGCGAGACCCAGTACTTC CASSLASGGETQYF
NA TRBD2 TRBJ2-1 TRBV6-5 TGTGCCAGCAGGCTACGGACTAGCGGATACAATGAGCAGTTCTTC CASRLRTSGYNEQFF
NA NA TRBJ1-1 TRBV9 TGTGCCAGCAGCGTAGGAGGACAGACGAGGACTGAAGCTTTCTTT CASSVGGQTRTEAFF
NA TRBD1 TRBJ2-2 TRBV6-5 TGTGCCAGCAGTCGGGACAGGGCTTTGGGGGAGCTGTTTTTT CASSRDRALGELFF
NA TRBD1 TRBJ1-2 TRBV2 TGTGCCAGCGTCCTGACAGGGGCGGCCTATGGCTACACCTTC CASVLTGAAYGYTF
NA NA TRBJ1-2 TRBV15 TGTGCCACCAGCAGAGAGAATCAGGGGAGGTATGGCTACACCTTC CATSRENQGRYGYTF
NA NA TRBJ1-1 TRBV9 TGTGCCAGCAGCCCGCAGGTCAATGTGAACACTGAAGCTTTCTTT CASSPQVNVNTEAFF
NA NA TRBJ1-1 TRBV9 TGTGCCAGCAGCGTAGTGGCAGAGAACACTGAAGCTTTCTTT CASSVVAENTEAFF
NA NA TRBJ1-2 TRBV12-3/TRBV12-4 TGTGCCAGCAGTCTTAGCGGTCCCTATGGCTACACCTTC CASSLSGPYGYTF
once NA TRBJ1-4 TRBV6-9 TGTGCCAGCAGTTATAGGTCCAGGGAAAAGGAAAAACTGTTTTTT CASSYRSREKEKLFF
NA NA TRBJ2-7 TRBV5-4 TGTGCCAGCAGCTTCGTAGGGTCGTACGAGCAGTACTTC CASSFVGSYEQYF
NA NA TRBJ2-7 TRBV11-2 TGTGCCAGCAGCCGTGGATTTGGTAGATCCTACGAGCAGTACTTC CASSRGFGRSYEQYF
once TRBD2 TRBJ2-7 TRBV10-1 TGCGCCAGCAGTGCTCGGACTAGCGGGAGGTACGAGCAGTACTTC CASSARTSGRYEQYF
NA NA TRBJ2-2 TRBV20-1 TGCAGTGCTGCAAACACCGGGGAGCTGTTTTTT CSAANTGELFF
NA TRBD2 TRBJ2-1 TRBV6-2/TRBV6-3 TGTGCCAGCAGTTACTCCGGGACTAGCGGGGGCAATGAGCAGTTCTTC CASSYSGTSGGNEQFF
NA NA TRBJ2-3 TRBV6-5 TGTGCCAGCAGTTATCTTGGAGCAGCCAGCACAGATACGCAGTATTTT CASSYLGAASTDTQYF
NA NA TRBJ2-3 TRBV5-1 TGCGCCAGCAGCTTGGGGGGACCCACAGATACGCAGTATTTT CASSLGGPTDTQYF
NA TRBD2 TRBJ2-5 TRBV11-2 TGTGCCAGCAGCTTGGGACTAGCGGGAGGGGAAGAGACCCAGTACTTC CASSLGLAGGEETQYF
NA NA TRBJ1-2 TRBV5-5 TGTGCCAGCAGCTTTTGGGCGACGAACTATGGCTACACCTTC CASSFWATNYGYTF
NA NA TRBJ2-7 TRBV2 TGTGCCAGCAGCCCAGATGGGGCCGAGCAGTACTTC CASSPDGAEQYF
NA NA TRBJ1-1 TRBV27 TGTGCCAGCAGTCTGACAGGGAACACTGAAGCTTTCTTT CASSLTGNTEAFF